This T cell receptor beta chain came from a study of T cells expressing NK-cell markers. About the study: Beta-chain profiling covered CD3+CD56+NKG2C+, CD3+CD56+NKG2C- and CD3+CD56-NKG2C+ sorted subsets. Study-level points and caveats: Whether expanded NKG2C+ T cell clones were HCMV-specific remained unclear. A few of the donors also had these clonotypes leading their CD3+CD56-NKG2C+ fraction.

Germline-derived CDR1 and CDR2 are WNHNN and SYGVQD (reference sequence). The CDR3 is 14 residues long. TCRdb re-called the 5' RACE reads; every CDR3 protein appears as one record, without DNA. Its table lists about 460,000 distinct CDR3 sequences. Details on this clonotype: What it recognizes is unknown.

The chain recombines TRBV10-1 with TRBJ1-1; absent DNA, TCRdb's TRBD1 call cannot be checked. Material for sequencing was blood T cells: a sorted CD56 or NKG2C T cell subset, CD4+ or CD8+ T cells, or bulk PBMC T cells (not recorded which). This receptor was obtained from a woman between 45 and 60 years old in good health. CDR3 residues: CASSESGNQRAAFF.